The 17 T cell receptor beta chains in this list originate from one sample, sequenced in a study of control samples from healthy donors and cancer patients. Assay used: immunoSEQ multiplex PCR; TCRdb lists only in-frame clones, some missing. The table records around 76,000 clones, 94% of them present only once. Sequencing was done on a sample of blood. The receptors were sampled from a woman between 40 and 50 years old in good health.

V usage is TRBV29-1 and J usage is TRBJ2-7, with TRBD1 matching over 9 bases. Germline-derived CDR1 and CDR2 are SQVTM and ANQGSEA. V shed 6 bases, J shed 0 bases, and the junction held 6 bases outside the gene matches. This CDR3 region has 14 residues. The CDR3 sequence is CSVGGQGGSYEQYF. As DNA, the CDR3 is TGCAGCGTGGGGGGACAGGGTGGCTCCTACGAGCAGTACTTC.

This clone was seen a single time. The CDR3 nucleotides read TGTGCCAGCAGCTTATTGGCGGGAGGGACGGACAATGAGCAGTTCTTC. Protein sequence: CASSLLAGGTDNEQFF. The chain links TRBV7-7 to TRBJ2-1; 9 bases line up with TRBD2. This CDR3 comprises 16 residues. Germline CDR1 is SSHAT and CDR2 is FNYEAQ (reference sequence). V shed 2 bases and J 5 bases; nucleotides not matched to a gene: 7.

This chain connects TRBV5-1 to TRBJ2-7; TRBD2 matches at 7 bases. Germline loops: CDR1 SGHRS, CDR2 YFSETQ. The junction had 10 bases not matched to a gene; V was cut back by 5 bases and J by 2 bases. The CDR3 totals 15 residues. CDR3 bases: TGCGCCAGCAGTGAGTCCGGGACTATCGCCTACGAGCAGTACTTC. Protein: CASSESGTIAYEQYF. Combining the CDR3 with reference TRBV5-1 and TRBJ2-7 gives the whole variable domain KAGVTQTPRYLIKTRGQQVTLSCSPISGHRSVSWYQQTPGQGLQFLFEYFSETQRNKGNFPGRFSGRQFSNSRSEMNVSTLELGDSALYLCASSESGTIAYEQYFGPGTRLTVT.

This rearrangement joins TRBV5-1 to TRBJ1-2, with 9 bases matching TRBD1. The CDR3 is made up of 16 amino acids. V shed 0 bases, J shed 1 base, and the junction held 4 bases outside the gene matches. Germline CDR1 is SGHRS and CDR2 is YFSETQ. This chain's CDR3 is CASSLEGQGGNYGYTF. The CDR3 bases are TGCGCCAGCAGCTTGGAGGGACAGGGTGGTAACTATGGCTACACCTTC.

The rearrangement links TRBV2 to TRBJ2-1, with 7 nucleotides matching TRBD2. Germline V gene sequence: CDR1 SNHLY, CDR2 FYNNEI. The junction had 7 bases not matched to a gene; V was cut back by 6 bases and J by 2 bases. This CDR3 spans 15 amino acids. This CDR3 is CASRALALTYNEQFF. DNA of the CDR3: TGTGCCAGCAGGGCACTAGCGCTCACCTACAATGAGCAGTTCTTC.

The gene calls are TRBV19 and TRBJ1-5, with a weak D call TRBD1 (5 bases). The CDR3 is 14 residues long. Germline-derived CDR1 and CDR2 are LNHDA and SQIVND (reference sequence). V was cut by 4 bases and J by 6 bases, with 13 bases left in between. CDR3 in DNA: TGTGCCAGTAGTACCCCGGGGACCTCTCAGCCCCAGCATTTT. Translation gives CASSTPGTSQPQHF.

J is TRBJ1-2 and V is TRBV9; TRBD1 is a possible D gene (5 bases). CDR3 length equals 16 residues. The V and J ends lost 2 bases and 0 bases respectively, with 14 bases between them. Germline CDR1 SGDLS, CDR2 YYNGEE. The CDR3 loop reads CASSVGVPGPNYGYTF. CDR3 sequence (DNA): TGTGCCAGCAGCGTTGGTGTCCCGGGACCTAACTATGGCTACACCTTC.

This clone has just one count. The chain links TRBV19 to TRBJ2-7, with 9 bases fitting TRBD1. The trim removed 5 bases at V and 4 bases at J, leaving 6 bases unmatched. Per germline, CDR1 LNHDA and CDR2 SQIVND (reference sequence). The CDR3 runs to 14 residues. Here the CDR3 reads CASSAVTGGYEQYF. DNA of the CDR3: TGTGCCAGTAGTGCCGTGACAGGGGGTTACGAGCAGTACTTC. The full variable domain, in which reference TRBV19 and TRBJ2-7 provide the parts outside the CDR3, is DGGITQSPKYLFRKEGQNVTLSCEQNLNHDAMYWYRQDPGQGLRLIYYSQIVNDFQKGDIAEGYSVSREKKESFPLTVTSAQKNPTAFYLCASSAVTGGYEQYFGPGTRLTVT.

The V and J genes are TRBV9 and TRBJ2-5; 9 bases match TRBD1. The CDR3 has 16 amino acids. J was trimmed by 2 bases and V by 2 bases; bases with no gene match: 7. Germline V gives CDR1 SGDLS, CDR2 YYNGEE. The CDR3 DNA sequence: TGTGCCAGCAGCGTTAAACGGACAGGGGTGCAAGAGACCCAGTACTTC. It encodes CASSVKRTGVQETQYF.

The DNA for the CDR3 is TGTGCCAGCAGCTTAGCCGTGATAAACACCGGGGAGCTGTTTTTT. The encoded protein is CASSLAVINTGELFF. The chain carries TRBV11-2 and TRBJ2-2; D gene ambiguous. CDR1 is SGHAT, CDR2 FQNNGV, per germline. The CDR3 is made up of 15 amino acids. Trimming left V 1 base short and J 2 bases short, with 8 bases between.

This chain joins TRBV4-2 and TRBJ1-6; TRBD1 might be the D (5 bases). Deletions cut 1 base from V and 6 bases from J, with 16 bases between. The CDR3 has 17 residues. Germline V gene sequence: CDR1 LGHNA, CDR2 YNFKEQ. The DNA for the CDR3 is TGTGCCAGCAGCCAAGTCGAGGCAGGGAAGGGTAATTCACCCCTCCACTTT. Its translation: CASSQVEAGKGNSPLHF.

The chain carries TRBV4-3 and TRBJ2-7; perhaps TRBD2 as D (6 bases). The CDR3 has 18 residues. CDR1 is LGHNA and CDR2 is YSLEER in the germline V gene. Trimming pared 3 bases from V and 1 base from J, leaving 22 bases between. In DNA, the CDR3 is TGCGCCAGCAGCCAGTGGGGGTTTTCGAGCGGGCAATCCTACGAGCAGTACTTC. Translated, it gives CASSQWGFSSGQSYEQYF.

The genes are TRBV9 and TRBJ1-1; no definite D call. Germline CDR1 reads SGDLS; CDR2 reads YYNGEE. There are 14 residues in the CDR3. V gave up 5 bases and J gave up 1 base, with 12 bases separating them. CDR3 bases: TGTGCCAGCAGTGCTAATTTTGCGAACACTGAAGCTTTCTTT. This gives the protein CASSANFANTEAFF. The whole variable domain, remainder taken from reference TRBV9 and TRBJ1-1, is DSGVTQTPKHLITATGQRVTLRCSPRSGDLSVYWYQQSLDQGLQFLIQYYNGEERAKGNILERFSAQQFPDLHSELNLSSLELGDSALYFCASSANFANTEAFFGQGTRLTVV.

The chain recombines TRBV27 with TRBJ1-5; 10 bases align to TRBD1. This CDR3 region has 14 residues. The J segment lost 10 bases and the V segment lost 7 bases, leaving 10 bases of the junction unmatched. The germline gives CDR1 MNHEY, CDR2 SMNVEV (reference sequence). CDR3 in DNA: TGTGCCAGCACCAGGACAGGGGGTCTGGGACCCCAGCATTTT. Protein sequence: CASTRTGGLGPQHF.

The J gene is TRBJ2-7, the V gene TRBV6-5; 7 positions agree with TRBD1. In germline, CDR1 is MNHEY, CDR2 SVGAGI. The CDR3 has 13 residues. J gave up 6 bases and V 2 bases, and 4 bases lay outside the gene matches. CDR3 in amino acids: CASSYEQGIEQYF. CDR3 bases: TGTGCCAGCAGTTACGAACAGGGGATCGAGCAGTACTTC.

This chain joins TRBV3-1 (or the pseudogene TRBV3-2) and TRBJ2-1; 11 nucleotides agree with TRBD2. This CDR3 comprises 15 residues. The V and J ends lost 3 bases and 15 bases, in that order; junction bases with no gene match: 13. Germline values: CDR1 LGHDT, CDR2 YNNKEL (reference sequence). CDR3 sequence reads: CASSHTDRPGLAAFF. Written as DNA, the CDR3 is TGTGCCAGCAGCCACACCGATAGGCCGGGACTAGCGGCGTTCTTC.

In this sample, this clone turned up a few times. The chain combines TRBV4-3 with TRBJ1-1; 7 nucleotides line up with TRBD1. CDR1 is LGHNA and CDR2 is YSLEER in the germline V gene. Trimming at V came to 3 bases and at J to 2 bases, leaving 12 bases not matched to a gene. The CDR3 loop spans 17 amino acids. The CDR3 reads CASSHHPPGTDNTEAFF. The CDR3 DNA is TGCGCCAGCAGCCATCACCCACCCGGGACAGACAACACTGAAGCTTTCTTT.